This T cell receptor beta chain originates from a study of CD8+ T cells in alopecia areata. For the study at large: A 6-month period off drug followed tofacitinib, which lasted 6 to 18 months. The share of scalp area affected provided the severity score for treated patients.

The sample's treatment: oral pan-JAK inhibitor, 5-10 mg twice daily. PBMCs yielded sorted CD4+ and CD8+ T cells. The authors extracted RNA and reverse transcribed it into cDNA as the sequencing template. The assay was immunoSEQ multiplex PCR, and TCRdb's table has in-frame clones only and misses some. In the table there are approximately 170,000 clones, approximately 60% of which are singletons. Study results and limitations: Higher clonality than in normal scalp was seen in lesional scalp, especially alopecia totalis/universalis.

This clone was seen a handful of times. What it binds is unknown. Looked up from germline, CDR1 is SNHLY and CDR2 is FYNNEI. V was trimmed by 6 bases and J by 6 bases, leaving 14 bases between them. The CDR3 length is 14 residues. Sequences were derived from CD4+ T cells sorted from blood, sampled at week 4, from a patient treated with tofacitinib. The V call is TRBV2, the J call TRBJ2-2; D is unclear. This clonotype was sampled from a human donor with alopecia areata. The CDR3 loop is CASRLLASSGELFF. The CDR3, as DNA: TGTGCCAGCAGGCTCCTGGCGTCTTCCGGGGAGCTGTTTTTT.